The 24 T cell receptor beta chains given below trace back to one sample, sequenced in a study of cytomegalovirus exposure and HLA in healthy donors. Some clones are missing from TCRdb's copy, which holds only in-frame ones; the method was immunoSEQ multiplex PCR. The sample holds around 160,000 clones; around four fifths are singletons and the top ten take around 2.4%. The sequenced sample consisted of PBMCs. The source of these receptors is a man aged 25-45 years in good health and CMV-seropositive.

This rearrangement joins TRBV6-5 to TRBJ2-7; weak D call: TRBD2 (6 bases). The CDR3 is 14 amino acids. V lost 10 bases, J lost 0 bases, and 16 bases lay in between. Germline V gene sequence: CDR1 MNHEY, CDR2 SVGAGI. CDR3 sequence reads: CATSPQRVSYEQYF. CDR3 nucleotides: TGTGCCACTTCACCACAGCGGGTCTCCTACGAGCAGTACTTC.

CDR3 DNA sequence: TGTGCCAGCAGTTGGACAGGGGGAGGCTATGGCTACACCTTC. This codes for CASSWTGGGYGYTF. The chain links TRBV27 to TRBJ1-2, with TRBD1 matching 10 bases. This CDR3 region has 14 residues. The J segment lost 4 bases and the V segment lost 4 bases, leaving 3 bases of the junction unmatched. CDR1 MNHEY and CDR2 SMNVEV come from the germline V gene (reference sequence).

The chain couples TRBV5-1 to TRBJ2-3; possibly TRBD2 for D (5 bases). This CDR3 has 16 residues. Germline V gene data show CDR1 as SGHRS and CDR2 as YFSETQ. The V end lost 0 bases, the J end lost 0 bases, and 11 bases lay between the germline ends. This chain's CDR3 is CASSLEWGASTDTQYF. The CDR3 DNA reads as TGCGCCAGCAGCTTGGAGTGGGGAGCTAGCACAGATACGCAGTATTTT.

V usage is TRBV4-2 and J usage is TRBJ2-5; D gene ambiguous. V shed 1 base and J shed 5 bases, with 17 bases lying between them. Germline CDR1 is LGHNA and CDR2 is YNFKEQ. The CDR3 contains 16 residues. CDR3 residues: CASSQGSSRTVETQYF. DNA of the CDR3: TGTGCCAGCAGCCAAGGTAGTTCAAGAACTGTTGAGACCCAGTACTTC.

This clone was counted once. The CDR3 spells CASSSHRGTREQYF. In nucleotides, the CDR3 is TGTGCCAGTAGTTCACACAGGGGGACGCGCGAGCAGTACTTC. The chain has TRBV19 and TRBJ2-7, with TRBD1 matching over 8 bases. Looked up from germline, CDR1 is LNHDA and CDR2 is SQIVND (reference sequence). The length of the CDR3 is 14 residues. J lost 6 bases, V lost 5 bases, and 9 bases had no gene match.

This clone was recorded a few times. The chain employs TRBV27 and TRBJ1-2; possible D gene TRBD1, 5 bases. With 2 bases removed from V and 8 bases from J, the gap between germline ends came to 15 bases. In germline, CDR1 is MNHEY, CDR2 SMNVEV (reference sequence). CDR3 length equals 14 residues. This chain's CDR3 is CASSLGGGAEGYTF. In nucleotides, the CDR3 is TGTGCCAGCAGTTTAGGTGGAGGGGCGGAGGGCTACACCTTC.

The chain carries TRBV9 and TRBJ2-7; TRBD2 matches at 8 bases. V lost 3 bases, J lost 1 base, and 6 bases stayed unmatched. The CDR3 has 15 residues. The germline gives CDR1 SGDLS, CDR2 YYNGEE. In DNA form, the CDR3 reads TGTGCCAGCAGCGAATCCGGGACTAGTTCCTACGAGCAGTACTTC. It specifies CASSESGTSSYEQYF.

The chain is built from TRBV2 and TRBJ2-6; TRBD1 matches 7 bases. CDR3 length: 15 residues. Germline V gene data show CDR1 as SNHLY and CDR2 as FYNNEI. The V gene end was trimmed by 3 bases and the J gene end by 1 base; junction bases not matched to a gene: 0. The CDR3 nucleotides are TGTGCCAGCAGTGAGACAGGGTCTGGGGCCAACGTCCTGACTTTC. Its protein product is CASSETGSGANVLTF.

V gene TRBV27 combines with J gene TRBJ1-5, with TRBD1 matching 7 bases. With V trimmed by 5 bases and J by 0 bases, 7 bases remained unmatched. This CDR3 contains 16 residues. CDR1 and CDR2 (germline): MNHEY, SMNVEV (reference sequence). CDR3 loop: CASSPLDRVSNQPQHF. CDR3 nucleotides: TGTGCCAGCAGTCCCCTAGACAGGGTTAGCAATCAGCCCCAGCATTTT.

This CDR3 is CASSALLGTADSPLHF. Here the CDR3 DNA reads TGTGCCAGCAGTGCCCTCCTCGGGACAGCGGATTCACCCCTCCACTTT. This chain connects TRBV6-4 to TRBJ1-6; 7 bases map to TRBD1. V was clipped by 4 bases and J by 8 bases; unmatched bases: 11. Germline V gene data show CDR1 as MRHNA and CDR2 as SNTAGT. This CDR3 comprises 16 residues.

V usage is TRBV2 and J usage is TRBJ1-4; D is perhaps TRBD1 (6 bases). Germline CDR1 reads SNHLY; CDR2 reads FYNNEI. The CDR3 contains 14 residues. The V end was cut by 4 bases, the J end by 7 bases, with 13 bases between. This chain's CDR3 is CASSGGRGSEKLFF. For the CDR3, the DNA is TGTGCCAGCAGTGGTGGCAGGGGTTCTGAAAAACTGTTTTTT.

This clone has just one count. CDR3 loop: CASSTGQGPSGEQYF. The DNA for the CDR3 is TGTGCCAGCAGCACCGGACAGGGGCCCTCGGGTGAGCAGTACTTC. This chain connects TRBV5-5 to TRBJ2-7, with 9 bases aligning to TRBD1. Trimming cost V 4 bases and J 7 bases; bases outside gene matches: 12. The CDR3 covers 15 residues. Germline CDR1 SGHKS, CDR2 YYEKEE (reference sequence).

The chain combines TRBV5-1 with TRBJ1-2, with TRBD1 identical over 12 bases. CDR1 SGHRS and CDR2 YFSETQ come from the germline V gene. The CDR3 runs 14 residues. With V trimmed by 4 bases and J by 7 bases, 5 bases remained unmatched. The CDR3 sequence: CASSPGQGARGYTF. The DNA for the CDR3 is TGCGCCAGCAGCCCGGGACAGGGGGCGCGTGGCTACACCTTC.

The rearrangement links TRBV2 to TRBJ1-6; D is ambiguous. The CDR3 extends over 16 amino acids. Germline CDR1 reads SNHLY; CDR2 reads FYNNEI. The V end was cut by 8 bases, the J end by 2 bases, with 16 bases between. The CDR3 DNA follows: TGTGCCAGCTGTCTGGAGGAAAGACCCTATAATTCACCCCTCCACTTT. Residues: CASCLEERPYNSPLHF.

The chain joins TRBV5-1 to TRBJ1-2; D not resolved. This CDR3 has 14 residues. Germline CDR1 is SGHRS and CDR2 is YFSETQ. Deletions cut 0 bases from V and 6 bases from J, with 12 bases between. The CDR3: CASSLDSQVNGYTF. The CDR3 DNA sequence: TGCGCCAGCAGCTTGGACAGTCAAGTCAATGGCTACACCTTC.

This rearrangement joins TRBV5-4 to TRBJ2-2; no clear D. The CDR3 is made up of 15 amino acids. V gave up 4 bases and J gave up 0 bases, with 10 bases separating them. Germline V CDR1 and CDR2: SGHNT, YYREEE (reference sequence). For the CDR3, the DNA is TGTGCCAGCAGCCCCGGCGCGGCGAACACCGGGGAGCTGTTTTTT. Translated: CASSPGAANTGELFF.

This rearrangement joins TRBV5-4 to TRBJ2-3; D is possibly TRBD1 (7 bases). CDR3 length: 15 amino acids. V lost 4 bases to trimming and J lost 4 bases, with 16 bases between them. CDR1 is SGHNT, CDR2 YYREEE, per germline (reference sequence). CDR3 in DNA: TGTGCCAGCAGCCCGGCGGAGGGGGCGGCAGATACGCAGTATTTT. Amino acid sequence: CASSPAEGAADTQYF.

The chain recombines TRBV5-6 with TRBJ2-3; TRBD2 matches at 8 bases. Germline-derived CDR1 and CDR2 are SGHDT and YYEEEE. The CDR3 runs 14 residues. Trimming removed 2 bases from V and 5 bases from J; junction bases left unmatched: 4. The CDR3 loop is CASSFGGGKDTQYF. CDR3 in DNA: TGTGCCAGCAGCTTCGGGGGGGGGAAAGATACGCAGTATTTT.

The chain carries TRBV25-1 and TRBJ1-2; 7 bases align to TRBD1. From germline, CDR1 is MGHDK and CDR2 SYGVNS. J lost 8 bases, V lost 0 bases, and 9 bases had no gene match. The CDR3 extends over 15 amino acids. This CDR3 is CASSEYTRGEDGYTF. Written as DNA, the CDR3 is TGTGCCAGCAGTGAATATACCAGGGGGGAGGACGGCTACACCTTC.

V usage is TRBV7-2 and J usage is TRBJ2-7; TRBD2 matches at 12 bases. The J segment lost 2 bases and the V segment lost 7 bases, leaving 9 bases of the junction unmatched. The CDR3 covers 16 residues. Germline V gene data show CDR1 as SGHTA and CDR2 as FQGNSA. CDR3 loop: CASTVTSGGPTYEQYF. In DNA form, the CDR3 reads TGTGCCAGCACCGTAACTAGCGGGGGGCCCACCTACGAGCAGTACTTC.

V and J are TRBV30 and TRBJ2-3; no clear D. Trimming removed 0 bases at V and 2 bases at J, with 9 bases between. Germline CDR1 and CDR2: GTSNPN and SVGIG (reference sequence). This CDR3 spans 14 amino acids. CDR3 DNA sequence: TGTGCCTGGAGTGTATTGTCAGACACAGATACGCAGTATTTT. This translates into CAWSVLSDTDTQYF.

The sample holds many counts of this clone. The V and J genes are TRBV20-1 and TRBJ2-5; unclear D gene. CDR1 and CDR2 (germline): DFQATT, SNEGSKA (reference sequence). The CDR3 runs 10 residues. The V end lost 4 bases, the J end lost 2 bases, and 2 bases lay between the germline ends. This chain's CDR3 is CSAIQETQYF. In DNA, the CDR3 is TGCAGTGCTATACAAGAGACCCAGTACTTC.

The chain carries TRBV29-1 and TRBJ2-2, with 7 bases identical to TRBD1. The germline V gene encodes CDR1 SQVTM and CDR2 ANQGSEA. J was trimmed by 1 base and V by 7 bases; bases with no gene match: 6. CDR3 length: 14 residues. CDR3 bases: TGCAGCGCCCCCGGGACAGAGAACACCGGGGAGCTGTTTTTT. This codes for CSAPGTENTGELFF.

The rearrangement uses TRBV7-2 and TRBJ2-2; D not certain. Trimming shortened V by 7 bases and J by 0 bases, and 9 bases separated the two germline ends. The CDR3 is 14 amino acids. Germline lookup yields CDR1 SGHTA and CDR2 FQGNSA. The CDR3 nucleotides are TGTGCCAGCACCGTCCCAGCGAACACCGGGGAGCTGTTTTTT. As protein: CASTVPANTGELFF.